This T cell receptor beta chain was observed in a study of T cells in Graves' hyperthyroidism and ophthalmopathy. The CDR3 sequence is 16 residues long. The V segment lost 3 bases and the J segment 9 bases; nucleotides outside the gene matches: 5. Amplification of TCR beta CDR3 regions used RNA as the template. An initial round of RT-PCR targeting the TCR CDR3 relied on the HTBI primer set. TCRdb independently ran MiXCR on the multiplex PCR reads; one entry per CDR3 protein. Among about 420,000 distinct CDR3 sequences listed, roughly an eighth were seen once. Concerning this clonotype itself: Its antigen is unidentified.

General study results and limits: Researchers report that a 13 V-J model separated ophthalmopathy from stable hyperthyroidism.

The gene calls are TRBV12-3 or TRBV12-4 and TRBJ2-1; 16 bases are a match to TRBD2. The sample comprised blood. This sequence originates from a woman between 18 and 30 years old with Graves' hyperthyroidism. CDR3 protein: CASSFGTSGRAIEQFF. CDR3 sequence (DNA): TGTGCCAGCAGTTTTGGGACTAGCGGGAGGGCCATTGAGCAGTTCTTC.